The rows below give T cell receptor beta chains drawn from one sample of a study of cytomegalovirus exposure and HLA in healthy donors. The data were produced by immunoSEQ multiplex PCR, yet TCRdb's version contains in-frame clones alone and is incomplete. Of about 120,000 clones detected, 70% to 90% appear once; the ten largest clones hold less than 2%. The material sequenced was PBMCs. Receptor source: a man aged 35-49 years in good health and CMV-seronegative. Both conserved end residues are part of each CDR3.

TRBJ1-2	TRBV30	CAWSVGGGYTF
TRBJ1-1	TRBV18	CASSPLPGDTEAFF
TRBJ1-1	TRBV29-1	CSVGMDGGWTFF
TRBJ1-5	TRBV19	CARPDSGPGDSNQPQHF
TRBJ1-1	TRBV5-1	CASGPGGARTEAFF
TRBJ1-2	TRBV4-3	CASSQEGAGYGYTF
TRBJ2-3	TRBV2	CASRPTSGAADTQYF
TRBJ2-6	TRBV28	CASSLIGSSSGANVLTF
TRBJ1-1	TRBV7-9	CASSHDNRGWAFF
TRBJ2-3	TRBV11-2	CASSSRDSFTDTQYF
TRBJ2-1	TRBV6-5	CASSRGGPNNEQFF
TRBJ1-2	TRBV5-8	CASSLPGQGFGGYTF
TRBJ2-5	TRBV5-4	CASSSRQGRQETQYF